The 27 T cell receptor beta chains below come from one sample, sequenced in a study of blood T cell repertoires in COVID-19 (dated by TCRdb to the early 2020s). Library preparation employed the immunoSEQ multiplex PCR assay. TCRdb carries this immuneACCESS record with in-frame sequences only. Its versions omit some clonotypes, under half of them owing to an unresolved V gene in the studies checked, with the rest unexplained. This sample is represented by about 230,000 clones; around 84% of them were singletons. The ten most abundant clones make up about 16% of the sample. Material for sequencing was PBMCs or T cells enriched from blood (not recorded which). The origin of the receptors is a man aged 18 to 35 who had recovered from COVID-19.

The chain couples TRBV10-3 to TRBJ2-7; possibly TRBD1 for D (5 bases). The CDR3 runs to 14 residues. V was shortened by 3 bases and J by 0 bases, with 9 bases between the two germline ends. The germline CDR1 and CDR2 sequences are ENHRY and SYGVKD. CDR3 nucleotide sequence: TGTGCCATCAGTGAAAGGCAGGGCTCCTACGAGCAGTACTTC. It yields the protein CAISERQGSYEQYF.

This chain joins TRBV6-4 and TRBJ1-5; 7 nucleotides line up with TRBD1. CDR3 length: 13 residues. The germline V gene encodes CDR1 MRHNA and CDR2 SNTAGT. After removal of 5 bases from V and 7 bases from J, the junction contained 5 bases not matched to a gene. CDR3 nucleotides: TGTGCCAGCAGTCCAGACAGGGCGCAGCCCCAGCATTTT. It codes for CASSPDRAQPQHF.

The chain has TRBV27 and TRBJ2-1, with 13 bases aligning to TRBD2. Germline V gene data show CDR1 as MNHEY and CDR2 as SMNVEV (reference sequence). CDR3 length equals 15 residues. Germline trimming cut 6 bases from V and 6 bases from J; bases unmatched to any gene: 5. The chain's CDR3 is CASRKLAGGVNEQFF. The CDR3 DNA reads TGTGCCAGCAGGAAACTAGCGGGAGGGGTCAATGAGCAGTTCTTC.

V usage is TRBV2 and J usage is TRBJ2-1; TRBD2 aligns across 9 bases. Trimming took 4 bases from V and 8 from J; bases not matched to a gene: 12. CDR3 length: 16 residues. Germline V gene lookup returns CDR1 SNHLY and CDR2 FYNNEI. The CDR3 loop reads CASSAEGLAIYDEQFF. In DNA form, the CDR3 reads TGTGCCAGCAGTGCGGAGGGACTAGCTATTTATGATGAGCAGTTCTTC.

The chain carries TRBV28 and TRBJ2-2, with D maybe TRBD2 (5 bases). The CDR3 runs 11 residues. Germline CDR1 and CDR2: MDHEN and SYDVKM. V lost 10 bases and J 7 bases, leaving 10 bases between the germline ends. The CDR3 loop reads CATHAGGELFF. The DNA of the CDR3 is TGTGCCACCCACGCGGGCGGGGAGCTGTTTTTT.

This chain links TRBV28 with TRBJ2-4, with TRBD2 as a possible D gene (6 bases). The CDR3 spans 16 residues. Germline V lookup: CDR1 MDHEN, CDR2 SYDVKM. The V and J ends lost 4 bases and 1 base respectively, with 14 bases between them. CDR3 DNA: TGTGCCAGCAGTTCTCCCGGGAGTTCGGCCAAAAACATTCAGTACTTC. It codes for CASSSPGSSAKNIQYF.

This chain connects TRBV4-1 to TRBJ1-5; unclear D gene. The CDR3 is made up of 15 amino acids. CDR1 is MGHRA, CDR2 YSYEKL, per germline. V lost 2 bases to trimming and J lost 5 bases, with 13 bases between them. The CDR3 sequence: CASSQNIRVDQPQHF. CDR3 DNA: TGCGCCAGCAGCCAAAACATTCGGGTAGATCAGCCCCAGCATTTT.

This clone was counted a single time. V usage is TRBV4-1 and J usage is TRBJ1-1, with 8 bases lining up with TRBD1. Per germline, CDR1 MGHRA and CDR2 YSYEKL. The CDR3 contains 15 residues. The ends lost 1 base at V and 4 bases at J; junction bases unmatched: 5. CDR3 residues: CASSQVDTGGTEAFF. The DNA for the CDR3 is TGCGCCAGCAGCCAAGTCGACACAGGGGGCACTGAAGCTTTCTTT.

V usage is TRBV5-1 and J usage is TRBJ2-2, with D unclear. The germline CDR1 and CDR2 sequences are SGHRS and YFSETQ. Trimming stripped 2 bases from V and 0 bases from J, with 5 bases between. The CDR3 has 14 amino acids. Here the CDR3 reads CASSLTANTGELFF. The DNA for the CDR3 is TGCGCCAGCAGCTTAACAGCGAACACCGGGGAGCTGTTTTTT.

The V call is TRBV13, the J call TRBJ1-2, with D perhaps matching TRBD1 (5 bases). The CDR3 runs 13 residues. Germline V gene lookup returns CDR1 PRHDT and CDR2 FYEKMQ (reference sequence). V was shortened by 5 bases and J by 3 bases, with 10 bases between the two germline ends. This CDR3 reads CASSQGVDYGYTF. The CDR3 nucleotides read TGTGCCAGCAGCCAGGGTGTGGACTATGGCTACACCTTC.

The rearrangement joins TRBV3-1 (or the pseudogene TRBV3-2) to TRBJ2-1; 9 nucleotides match TRBD2. The CDR3 extends over 16 amino acids. V shed 0 bases, J shed 6 bases, and the junction held 6 bases outside the gene matches. The V gene's germline CDR1 is LGHDT and CDR2 YNNKEL (reference sequence). The CDR3 sequence: CASSQEISGSLNEQFF. The CDR3 coding sequence is TGTGCCAGCAGCCAAGAAATTAGCGGGAGTCTCAATGAGCAGTTCTTC.

J is TRBJ1-3 and V is TRBV6-2 or TRBV6-3; tentatively, D is TRBD1 (6 bases). V gave up 6 bases and J gave up 5 bases, with 17 bases separating them. Germline loops: CDR1 MNHEY, CDR2 SVGEGT. CDR3 length: 15 residues. The DNA for the CDR3 is TGTGCCAGCAGCTCGACAGGAGCGGGGCGAAACACCATATATTTT. Its protein is CASSSTGAGRNTIYF.

The chain uses TRBV30 and TRBJ2-7; 7 positions match TRBD1. CDR1 is GTSNPN and CDR2 is SVGIG in the germline V gene (reference sequence). V lost 6 bases, J lost 5 bases, and 10 bases stayed unmatched. The CDR3 runs to 13 residues. The CDR3: CACPTGSGDEQYF. In DNA form, the CDR3 reads TGTGCCTGCCCGACAGGGTCGGGCGACGAGCAGTACTTC.

The V and J genes are TRBV5-1 and TRBJ1-3; no clear D gene. Germline values: CDR1 SGHRS, CDR2 YFSETQ. CDR3 length: 13 residues. V was shortened by 0 bases and J by 4 bases, with 5 bases between the two germline ends. CDR3 sequence reads: CASSLDKGNTIYF. In DNA form, the CDR3 reads TGCGCCAGCAGCTTGGACAAAGGAAACACCATATATTTT.

CDR3 sequence reads: CASSRGEGTGELFF. In nucleotides, the CDR3 is TGTGCCAGCAGCCGGGGTGAGGGTACCGGGGAGCTGTTTTTT. The chain joins TRBV3-1 (or the pseudogene TRBV3-2) to TRBJ2-2, with a weak D call TRBD2 (5 bases). The length of the CDR3 is 14 residues. Germline V gene lookup returns CDR1 LGHDT and CDR2 YNNKEL (reference sequence). The V and J ends lost 4 bases and 5 bases respectively, with 11 bases between them.

Comment on this clone: The sample holds other DNA sequences that translate to the same CDR3. This chain uses TRBV5-1 with TRBJ2-5, with 8 bases lining up with TRBD2. The germline V gene encodes CDR1 SGHRS and CDR2 YFSETQ. This CDR3 is 14 amino acids long. V lost 0 bases, J lost 3 bases, and 1 base stayed unmatched. The DNA of the CDR3 is TGCGCCAGCAGCTTGGTCGGGGGGGAAGAGACCCAGTACTTC. Protein sequence: CASSLVGGEETQYF.

V usage is TRBV19 and J usage is TRBJ2-1; 7 nucleotides line up with TRBD2. This CDR3 has 15 amino acids. In germline, CDR1 is LNHDA, CDR2 SQIVND (reference sequence). The V segment lost 1 base and the J segment 12 bases; nucleotides outside the gene matches: 12. CDR3 loop: CASSIAPSGHLGQFF. The CDR3 bases are TGTGCCAGTAGTATAGCGCCTAGCGGACATCTGGGGCAGTTCTTC. The whole variable domain, filled in from reference TRBV19 and TRBJ2-1, reads DGGITQSPKYLFRKEGQNVTLSCEQNLNHDAMYWYRQDPGQGLRLIYYSQIVNDFQKGDIAEGYSVSREKKESFPLTVTSAQKNPTAFYLCASSIAPSGHLGQFFGPGTRLTVL.

This clone showed up just a few times. The gene calls are TRBV5-1 and TRBJ1-1; 7 positions agree with TRBD1. The CDR3 has 14 residues. The V segment lost 0 bases and the J segment 7 bases; nucleotides outside the gene matches: 6. CDR1 and CDR2 (germline): SGHRS, YFSETQ. CDR3 amino acids: CASSLEMGTVEAFF. As DNA, the CDR3 is TGCGCCAGCAGCTTGGAAATGGGGACAGTTGAAGCTTTCTTT.

The genes are TRBV9 and TRBJ2-7; 8 bases align to TRBD2. The CDR3 sequence is 16 residues long. V shed 0 bases, J shed 4 bases, and the junction held 9 bases outside the gene matches. Per germline, CDR1 SGDLS and CDR2 YYNGEE. The CDR3 loop is CASSVADLAGSYEQYF. CDR3 DNA sequence: TGTGCCAGCAGCGTAGCCGATCTAGCGGGTTCGTACGAGCAGTACTTC.

The chain joins TRBV15 to TRBJ1-2; 9 bases map to TRBD1. The CDR3 has 18 amino acids. Germline V gene lookup returns CDR1 LNHNV and CDR2 YYDKDF (reference sequence). The trim removed 0 bases at V and 7 bases at J, leaving 15 bases unmatched. This CDR3 reads CATSRDLLGQGGSGGYTF. CDR3 nucleotides: TGTGCCACCAGCAGAGATTTACTGGGACAGGGAGGTTCAGGTGGCTACACCTTC.

The V call is TRBV6-5, the J call TRBJ1-2; D ambiguous. The germline V gene has CDR1 MNHEY and CDR2 SVGAGI. V lost 6 bases, J lost 4 bases, and 18 bases lay in between. CDR3 length: 15 amino acids. CDR3 amino acids: CASSRGGEAGYGYTF. The CDR3 coding sequence is TGTGCCAGCAGCCGAGGAGGAGAGGCGGGCTATGGCTACACCTTC.

CDR3 nucleotides: TGTGCCAGCAGTTCAACGGGACACGCAAACTATGGCTACACCTTC. Residues: CASSSTGHANYGYTF. The chain uses TRBV5-8 and TRBJ1-2, with a weak D call TRBD1 (6 bases). Germline CDR1 reads SGHTS; CDR2 reads YDEGEE. V was pared by 5 bases and J by 2 bases, with 16 bases between. CDR3 size: 15 residues.

This rearrangement joins TRBV2 to TRBJ2-7, with 14 bases that match TRBD2. The germline gives CDR1 SNHLY, CDR2 FYNNEI. This CDR3 contains 20 residues. Trimming removed 7 bases from V and 4 bases from J; junction bases left unmatched: 21. The CDR3 reads CASIEGIPGTSGSVLYEQYF. The CDR3 nucleotides are TGTGCCAGCATCGAAGGTATCCCCGGGACTAGCGGGAGTGTTCTGTACGAGCAGTACTTC. The complete variable domain, with remaining parts taken from reference TRBV2 and TRBJ2-7, reads EPEVTQTPSHQVTQMGQEVILRCVPISNHLYFYWYRQILGQKVEFLVSFYNNEISEKSEIFDDQFSVERPDGSNFTLKIRSTKLEDSAMYFCASIEGIPGTSGSVLYEQYFGPGTRLTVT.

This chain uses TRBV5-6 with TRBJ1-3; no definite D call. The CDR3 loop spans 14 amino acids. CDR1 SGHDT and CDR2 YYEEEE come from the germline V gene. The V gene lost 4 bases and the J gene lost 3 bases, with 11 bases spanning the gap. This CDR3 is CASSGRTSGNTIYF. The CDR3, as DNA: TGTGCCAGCAGCGGTCGGACTAGTGGAAACACCATATATTTT.

V is TRBV7-9 and J is TRBJ1-5, with a possible D match to TRBD1 (6 bases). Trimming took off 5 bases at V and 2 bases at J, with 10 bases between the two ends. The CDR3 covers 14 residues. Germline loops: CDR1 SEHNR, CDR2 FQNEAQ (reference sequence). The CDR3 loop is CASSPGVGNQPQHF. The CDR3 DNA reads TGTGCCAGCAGCCCAGGGGTCGGCAATCAGCCCCAGCATTTT.

In nucleotides, the CDR3 is TGTGCCAGCAGTGAAGACAGGGTCTACGAGCAGTACTTC. This gives the protein CASSEDRVYEQYF. This chain joins TRBV6-1 and TRBJ2-7; D might be TRBD1 (6 bases). The CDR3 spans 13 residues. Trimming stripped 1 base from V and 3 bases from J, with 7 bases between. Germline CDR1 reads MNHNS; CDR2 reads SASEGT.

This clone was found a few times. This chain links TRBV5-1 with TRBJ2-7; 12 nucleotides line up with TRBD2. Germline assignment: CDR1 SGHRS and CDR2 YFSETQ. Unmatched junction bases numbered 4, after V lost 4 bases and J lost 2 bases. This CDR3 region has 15 residues. CDR3 coding DNA: TGCGCCAGCAGCATTGGACTAGCGGGAACCTACGAGCAGTACTTC. This gives the protein CASSIGLAGTYEQYF.